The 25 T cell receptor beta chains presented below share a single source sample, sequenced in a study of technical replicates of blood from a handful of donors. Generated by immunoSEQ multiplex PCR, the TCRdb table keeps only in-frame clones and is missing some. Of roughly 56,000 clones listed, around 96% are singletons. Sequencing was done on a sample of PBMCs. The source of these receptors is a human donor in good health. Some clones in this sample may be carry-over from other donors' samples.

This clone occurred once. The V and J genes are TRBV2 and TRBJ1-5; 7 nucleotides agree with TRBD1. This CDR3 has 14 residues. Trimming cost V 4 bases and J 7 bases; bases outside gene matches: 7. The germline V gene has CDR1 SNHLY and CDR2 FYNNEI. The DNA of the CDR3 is TGTGCCAGCAGTGGCGAGGGACAGCGGCAGCCCCAGCATTTT. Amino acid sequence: CASSGEGQRQPQHF.

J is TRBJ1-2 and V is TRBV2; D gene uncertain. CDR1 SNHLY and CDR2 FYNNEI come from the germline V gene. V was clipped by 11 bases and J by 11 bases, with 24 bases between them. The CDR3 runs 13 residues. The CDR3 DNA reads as TGTGCCTCCCACCACGGGAGTAATGGGCGGTACACCTTC. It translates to CASHHGSNGRYTF.

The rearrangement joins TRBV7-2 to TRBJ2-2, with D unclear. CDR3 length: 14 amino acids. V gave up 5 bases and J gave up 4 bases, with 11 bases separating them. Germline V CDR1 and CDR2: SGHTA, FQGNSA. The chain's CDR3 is CASSPVSFTGELFF. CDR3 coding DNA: TGTGCCAGCAGCCCTGTTAGTTTCACCGGGGAGCTGTTTTTT.

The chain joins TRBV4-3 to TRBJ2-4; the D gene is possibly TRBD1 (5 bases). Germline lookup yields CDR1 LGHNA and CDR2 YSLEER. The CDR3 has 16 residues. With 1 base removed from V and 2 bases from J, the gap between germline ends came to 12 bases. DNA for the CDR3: TGCGCCAGCAGCCAAGCGATGGGGCTAACCAAAAACATTCAGTACTTC. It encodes CASSQAMGLTKNIQYF.

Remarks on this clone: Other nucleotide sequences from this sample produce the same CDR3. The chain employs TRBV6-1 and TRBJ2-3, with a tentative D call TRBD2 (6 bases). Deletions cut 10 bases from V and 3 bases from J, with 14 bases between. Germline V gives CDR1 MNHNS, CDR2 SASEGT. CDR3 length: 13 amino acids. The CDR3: CAIQPRETDTQYF. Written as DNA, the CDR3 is TGTGCCATACAACCCCGGGAGACAGATACGCAGTATTTT.

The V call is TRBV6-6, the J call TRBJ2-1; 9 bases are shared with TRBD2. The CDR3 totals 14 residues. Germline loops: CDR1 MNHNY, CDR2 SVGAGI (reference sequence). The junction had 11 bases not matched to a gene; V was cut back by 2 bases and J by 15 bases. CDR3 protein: CASSYQLGAGGAFF. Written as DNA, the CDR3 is TGTGCCAGCAGTTACCAGTTGGGTGCGGGAGGGGCGTTCTTC.

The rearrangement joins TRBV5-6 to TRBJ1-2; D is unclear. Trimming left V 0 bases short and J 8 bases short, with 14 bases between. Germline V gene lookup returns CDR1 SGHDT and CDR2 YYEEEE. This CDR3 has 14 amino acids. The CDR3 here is CASSLVQIPGGYTF. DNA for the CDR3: TGTGCCAGCAGCTTGGTCCAAATACCGGGAGGCTACACCTTC.

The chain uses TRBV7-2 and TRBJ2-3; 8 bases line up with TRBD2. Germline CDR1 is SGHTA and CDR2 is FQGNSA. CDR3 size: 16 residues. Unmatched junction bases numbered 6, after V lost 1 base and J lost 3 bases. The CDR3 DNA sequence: TGTGCCAGCAGCTTAGGACTCGGGGGGGGAACAGATACGCAGTATTTT. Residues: CASSLGLGGGTDTQYF. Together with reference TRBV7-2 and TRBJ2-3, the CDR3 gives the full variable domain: GAGVSQSPSNKVTEKGKDVELRCDPISGHTALYWYRQSLGQGLEFLIYFQGNSAPDKSGLPSDRFSAERTGGSVSTLTIQRTQQEDSAVYLCASSLGLGGGTDTQYFGPGTRLTVL.

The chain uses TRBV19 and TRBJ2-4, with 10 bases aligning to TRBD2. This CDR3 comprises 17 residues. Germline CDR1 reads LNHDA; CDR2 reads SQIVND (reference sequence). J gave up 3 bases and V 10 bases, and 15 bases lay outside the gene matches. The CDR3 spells CATTPGLARGVKNIQYF. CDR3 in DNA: TGTGCCACTACCCCGGGACTAGCGCGAGGGGTCAAAAACATTCAGTACTTC.

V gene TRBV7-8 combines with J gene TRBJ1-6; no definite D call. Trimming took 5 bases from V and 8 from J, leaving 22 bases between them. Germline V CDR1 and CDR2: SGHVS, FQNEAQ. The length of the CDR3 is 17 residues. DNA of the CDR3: TGTGCCAGCAGCCGACGTCGACCGGGAGACTCGGATTCACCCCTCCACTTT. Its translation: CASSRRRPGDSDSPLHF. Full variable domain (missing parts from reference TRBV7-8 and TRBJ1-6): GAGVSQSPRYKVAKRGQDVALRCDPISGHVSLFWYQQALGQGPEFLTYFQNEAQLDKSGLPSDRFFAERPEGSVSTLKIQRTQQEDSAVYLCASSRRRPGDSDSPLHFGNGTRLTVT.

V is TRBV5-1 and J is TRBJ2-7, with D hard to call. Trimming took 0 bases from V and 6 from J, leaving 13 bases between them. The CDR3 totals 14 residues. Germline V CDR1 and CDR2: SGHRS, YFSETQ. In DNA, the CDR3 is TGCGCCAGCAGCTTGGGGCCCCTCAGTGGCGAGCAGTACTTC. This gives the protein CASSLGPLSGEQYF.

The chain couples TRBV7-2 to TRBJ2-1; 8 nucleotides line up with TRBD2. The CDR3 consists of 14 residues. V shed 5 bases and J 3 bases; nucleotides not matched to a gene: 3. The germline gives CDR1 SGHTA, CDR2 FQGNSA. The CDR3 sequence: CASSPSGGYNEQFF. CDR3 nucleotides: TGTGCCAGCAGCCCGAGCGGGGGCTACAATGAGCAGTTCTTC.

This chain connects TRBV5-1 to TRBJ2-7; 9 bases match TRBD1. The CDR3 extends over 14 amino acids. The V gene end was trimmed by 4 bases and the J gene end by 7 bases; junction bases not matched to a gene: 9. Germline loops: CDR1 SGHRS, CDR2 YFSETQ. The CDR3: CASSVTGGFGEQYF. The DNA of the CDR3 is TGCGCCAGCAGCGTTACAGGGGGCTTTGGGGAGCAGTACTTC.

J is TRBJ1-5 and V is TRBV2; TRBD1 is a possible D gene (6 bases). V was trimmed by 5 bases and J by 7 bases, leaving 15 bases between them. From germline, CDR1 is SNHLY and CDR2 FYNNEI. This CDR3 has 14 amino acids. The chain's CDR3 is CASSLQGSYQPQHF. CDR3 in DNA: TGTGCCAGCAGTCTACAGGGAAGTTACCAGCCCCAGCATTTT.

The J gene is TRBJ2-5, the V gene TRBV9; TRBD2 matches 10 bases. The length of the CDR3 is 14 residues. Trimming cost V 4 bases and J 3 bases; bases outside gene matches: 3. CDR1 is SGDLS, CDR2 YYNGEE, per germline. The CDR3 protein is CASSLGLAEETQYF. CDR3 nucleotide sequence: TGTGCCAGCAGCCTTGGACTAGCGGAAGAGACCCAGTACTTC. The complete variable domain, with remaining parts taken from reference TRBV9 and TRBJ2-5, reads DSGVTQTPKHLITATGQRVTLRCSPRSGDLSVYWYQQSLDQGLQFLIQYYNGEERAKGNILERFSAQQFPDLHSELNLSSLELGDSALYFCASSLGLAEETQYFGPGTRLLVL.

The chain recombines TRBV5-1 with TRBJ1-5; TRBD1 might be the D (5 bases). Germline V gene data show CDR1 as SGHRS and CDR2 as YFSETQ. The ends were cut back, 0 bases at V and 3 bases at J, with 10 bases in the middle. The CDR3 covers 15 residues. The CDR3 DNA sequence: TGCGCCAGCAGCTTGGAGCCAGGGATCAATCAGCCCCAGCATTTT. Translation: CASSLEPGINQPQHF.

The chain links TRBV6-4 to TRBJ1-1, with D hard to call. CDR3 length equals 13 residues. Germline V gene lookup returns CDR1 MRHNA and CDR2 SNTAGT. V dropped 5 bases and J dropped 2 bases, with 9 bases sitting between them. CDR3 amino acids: CASSTTVNTEAFF. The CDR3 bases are TGTGCCAGCAGTACCACAGTCAACACTGAAGCTTTCTTT.

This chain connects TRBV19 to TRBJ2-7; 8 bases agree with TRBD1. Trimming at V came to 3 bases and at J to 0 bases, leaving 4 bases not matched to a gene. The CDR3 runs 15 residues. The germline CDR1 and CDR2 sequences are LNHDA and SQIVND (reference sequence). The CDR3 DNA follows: TGTGCCAGTAGTATGGGGACAGGCCTCTCCTACGAGCAGTACTTC. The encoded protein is CASSMGTGLSYEQYF.

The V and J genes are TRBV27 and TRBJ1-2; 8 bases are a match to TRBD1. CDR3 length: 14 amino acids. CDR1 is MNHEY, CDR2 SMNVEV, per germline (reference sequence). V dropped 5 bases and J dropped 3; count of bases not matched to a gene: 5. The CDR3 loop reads CASSEQGAHYGYTF. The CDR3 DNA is TGTGCCAGCAGTGAGCAGGGGGCTCACTATGGCTACACCTTC.

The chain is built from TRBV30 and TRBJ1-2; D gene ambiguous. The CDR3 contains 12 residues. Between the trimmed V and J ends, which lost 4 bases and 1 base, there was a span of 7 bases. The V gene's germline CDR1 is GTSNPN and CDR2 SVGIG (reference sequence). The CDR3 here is CAWKGDNYGYTF. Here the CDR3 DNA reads TGTGCCTGGAAGGGAGATAACTATGGCTACACCTTC.

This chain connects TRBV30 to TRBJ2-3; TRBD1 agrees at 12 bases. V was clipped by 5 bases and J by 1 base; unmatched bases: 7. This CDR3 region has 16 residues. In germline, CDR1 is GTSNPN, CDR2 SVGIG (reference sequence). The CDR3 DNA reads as TGTGCCTGGGGTCCGGGGACAGGGGGCGGCACAGATACGCAGTATTTT. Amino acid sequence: CAWGPGTGGGTDTQYF.

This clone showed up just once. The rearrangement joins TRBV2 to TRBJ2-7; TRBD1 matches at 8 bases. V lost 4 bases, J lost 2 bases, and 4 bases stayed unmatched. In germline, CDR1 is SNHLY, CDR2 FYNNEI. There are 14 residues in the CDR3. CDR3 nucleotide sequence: TGTGCCAGCAGTGCTTGGACAGGGACCTACGAGCAGTACTTC. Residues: CASSAWTGTYEQYF.

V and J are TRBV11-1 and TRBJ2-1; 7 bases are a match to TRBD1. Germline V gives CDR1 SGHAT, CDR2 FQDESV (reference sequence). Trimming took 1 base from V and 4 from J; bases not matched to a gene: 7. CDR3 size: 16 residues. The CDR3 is CASSLGSRGQYNEQFF. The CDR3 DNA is TGTGCCAGCAGCTTAGGCAGTAGGGGACAGTACAATGAGCAGTTCTTC.

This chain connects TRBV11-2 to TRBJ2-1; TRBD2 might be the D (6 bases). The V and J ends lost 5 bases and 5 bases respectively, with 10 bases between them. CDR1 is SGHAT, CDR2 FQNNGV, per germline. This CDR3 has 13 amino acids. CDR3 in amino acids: CASSQGLNNEQFF. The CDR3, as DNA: TGTGCCAGCAGCCAGGGACTGAACAATGAGCAGTTCTTC.

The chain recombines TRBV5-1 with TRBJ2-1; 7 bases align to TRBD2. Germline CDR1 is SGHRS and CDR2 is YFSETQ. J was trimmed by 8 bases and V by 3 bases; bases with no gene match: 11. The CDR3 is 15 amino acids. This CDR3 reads CASSSSVTGGYEQFF. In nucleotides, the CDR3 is TGCGCCAGCAGCTCTAGCGTAACGGGAGGTTATGAGCAGTTCTTC.